Listed below are T cell receptor beta chains from one sample, sequenced in a study of blood T cells in healthy people across ages. TCRdb re-derived calls from the 5' RACE reads in MiXCR, one entry per CDR3 protein. Among 780,000 or so distinct CDR3 sequences listed, just under 25% were seen once. This same sample was also part of a study on T cells of mothers and their children.

Sequenced sample: blood. The receptors originated from a boy younger than 18 in good health. The CDR3 runs from the conserved cysteine through the conserved F or W. The order of the fields is CDR3 protein, CDR3 DNA, clone size, J gene, D gene, V gene. D genes are given only for firm matches. Size tells how often a clone was seen (once, few, many) or the class of an expanded clone, and some rows leave it out.

CASSKGGGYEQYF	TGTGCCAGCAGCAAGGGAGGGGGCTACGAGCAGTACTTC	NA	TRBJ2-7	NA	TRBV7-2
CASSAHERARGELLF	TGTGCCAGCAGCGCGCACGAGCGGGCCCGCGGGGAGCTGCTTTTT	few	TRBJ2-2	NA	TRBV9
CASSLRGSGSYNEQFF	TGTGCCAGCAGTTTGAGGGGATCAGGTTCCTACAATGAGCAGTTCTTC	NA	TRBJ2-1	NA	TRBV27
CASSTETGGLHEQYF	TGTGCCAGCAGCACCGAGACAGGGGGCTTACACGAGCAGTACTTC	NA	TRBJ2-7	NA	TRBV21-1
CASSPGVVGFEAFF	TGTGCCAGCAGCCCAGGGGTCGTAGGGTTTGAAGCTTTCTTT	NA	TRBJ1-1	NA	TRBV27
CASGPRDRDRETQYF	TGTGCCAGCGGCCCCCGGGACCGAGATCGAGAGACCCAGTACTTC	NA	TRBJ2-5	NA	TRBV6-2/TRBV6-3
CASSVQGGGASYEQYF	TGTGCCAGCAGTGTCCAAGGGGGCGGGGCCTCCTACGAGCAGTACTTC	NA	TRBJ2-7	NA	TRBV25-1
CASSQLPGGRDSYEQYF	TGCGCCAGCAGCCAACTACCTGGAGGGCGGGACTCCTACGAGCAGTACTTC	NA	TRBJ2-7	NA	TRBV4-1
CSARALFDGNTIYF	TGCAGTGCTAGAGCGTTATTCGACGGAAACACCATATATTTT	NA	TRBJ1-3	NA	TRBV20-1
CASSLTGGGYTF	TGTGCCAGCAGTTTGACAGGCGGTGGCTACACCTTC	NA	TRBJ1-2	NA	TRBV28
CSASTGSEKLFF	TGCAGTGCTAGCACAGGGTCGGAAAAACTGTTTTTT	NA	TRBJ1-4	NA	TRBV20-1
CASSQDMSVGYEQYF	TGCGCCAGCAGCCAAGATATGTCGGTGGGCTACGAGCAGTACTTC	NA	TRBJ2-7	NA	TRBV4-1
CASSPSARGGYEQYF	TGTGCCAGCAGCCCCAGCGCCAGGGGCGGCTACGAGCAGTACTTC	few	TRBJ2-7	NA	TRBV7-2
CASSPGQSYPYEQYF	TGTGCCAGCAGCCCGGGACAGTCTTATCCTTACGAGCAGTACTTC	NA	TRBJ2-7	TRBD1	TRBV7-6
CASSEQGPEKLFF	TGTGCCAGCAGTGAACAGGGGCCCGAAAAACTGTTTTTT	few	TRBJ1-4	NA	TRBV2